This TCR beta chain was observed in a study of T-cell reconstitution after alpha-beta-depleted transplantation in children (dated by TCRdb to between 2015 and 2016). Looking at the study overall: Using TCR repertoire profiling, the study followed T-cell immune reconstitution in a quantitative way in children after TCRalphabeta/CD19-depleted allogeneic hematopoietic cell transplantation. What the research found in general, with its limitations: The high TCRbeta diversity at day 60 in some patients was ascribed to recipient T cells and intrathymic progenitors that had survived conditioning. Over the following months the frequencies of hyperexpanded clones went down, and after one year T-cell counts and TCRbeta diversity were mostly credited to newly produced T cells. The apparently early recovery of alphabetaT-cell counts about two months after transplant reportedly depended on only several hundred rapidly expanded clones that came from non-depleted graft cells.

The library was made by PCR. TCRdb records Illumina HiSeq 2500 as the sequencer. Molecular barcoding was employed in the preparation of TCR libraries, with unique molecular identifiers being used to normalize TCRbeta repertoire quantification. TCRdb reworked the public reads: Q25 trimming with fastp, MiXCR clone assembly, productive beta chains retained. Entries that share a CDR3 protein sequence are merged under the most common genes and DNA. The sample has approximately 240,000 distinct CDR3 sequences on record, about a tenth of them singletons. Of the sample, about 30% is held by the ten largest clones. There are many counts of this clonotype. No antigen is known for it. The sample holds no much larger clone one base away, and base qualities are not on file. The treatment or condition label corresponds to: allogeneic hematopoietic cell transplantation with graft depleted of TCRalphabeta T cells and CD19 B cells. The transplant recipients were children given TCRalphabeta/CD19-depleted allogeneic hematopoietic cell grafts.

V loses 2 bases at its end and J loses 0 bases; junction bases beyond the gene matches: 5. The CDR3 has 17 amino acids, counting the end cysteine and phenylalanine. Only the CDR3 region is kept as DNA, spanning 51 bases read in frame from base 1. The CDR1 and CDR2 encoded by the germline V gene are KGHDR and SFDVKD. This clonotype was sampled from a child under three years old with acute myeloid leukemia, due to receive a stem cell transplant. This chain is built from TRBV24-1 and TRBJ2-1; TRBD2 lines up with 8 middle nucleotides. The sample consisted of PBMCs, taken before TCRalphabeta/CD19-depleted stem cell transplant. The CDR3 corresponds to CATSDSSGTSSYNEQFF. The nucleotide sequence is given as TGTGCCACCAGTGATTCCTCCGGGACTAGCTCCTACAATGAGCAGTTCTTC.